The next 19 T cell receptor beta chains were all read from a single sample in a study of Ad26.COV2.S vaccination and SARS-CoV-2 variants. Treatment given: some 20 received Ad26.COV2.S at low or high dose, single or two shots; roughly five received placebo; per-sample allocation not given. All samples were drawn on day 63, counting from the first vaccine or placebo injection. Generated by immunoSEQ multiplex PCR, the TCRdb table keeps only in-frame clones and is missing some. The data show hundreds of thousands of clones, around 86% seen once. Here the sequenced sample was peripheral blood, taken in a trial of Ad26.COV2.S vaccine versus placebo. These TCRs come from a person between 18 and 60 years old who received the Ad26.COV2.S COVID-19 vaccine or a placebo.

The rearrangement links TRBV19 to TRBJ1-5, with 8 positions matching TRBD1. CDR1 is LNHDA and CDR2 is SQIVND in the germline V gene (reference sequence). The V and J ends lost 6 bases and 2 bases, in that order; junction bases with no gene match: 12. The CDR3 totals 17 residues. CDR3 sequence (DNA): TGTGCCAGTAGGCGGACAGGGTATTTTCTCGGCAATCAGCCCCAGCATTTT. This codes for CASRRTGYFLGNQPQHF.

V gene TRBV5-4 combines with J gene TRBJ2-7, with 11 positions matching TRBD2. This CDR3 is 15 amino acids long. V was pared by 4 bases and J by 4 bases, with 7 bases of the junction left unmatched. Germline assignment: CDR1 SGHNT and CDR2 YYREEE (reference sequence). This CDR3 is CASSSSSGGRYEQYF. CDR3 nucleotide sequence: TGTGCCAGCAGCAGCTCTAGCGGGGGGCGATACGAGCAGTACTTC.

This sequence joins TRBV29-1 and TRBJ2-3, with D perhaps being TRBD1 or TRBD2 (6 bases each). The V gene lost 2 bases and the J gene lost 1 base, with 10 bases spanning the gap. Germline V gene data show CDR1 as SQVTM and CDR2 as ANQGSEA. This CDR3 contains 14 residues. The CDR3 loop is CSVERGVGTDTQYF. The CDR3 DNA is TGCAGCGTTGAAAGGGGGGTGGGCACAGATACGCAGTATTTT.

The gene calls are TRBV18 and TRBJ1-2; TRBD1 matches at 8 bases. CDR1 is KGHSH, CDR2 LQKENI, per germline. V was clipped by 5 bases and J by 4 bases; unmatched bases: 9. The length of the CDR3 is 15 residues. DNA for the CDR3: TGTGCCAGCTCAACTACAGGGGGATCCATCTATGGCTACACCTTC. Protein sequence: CASSTTGGSIYGYTF.

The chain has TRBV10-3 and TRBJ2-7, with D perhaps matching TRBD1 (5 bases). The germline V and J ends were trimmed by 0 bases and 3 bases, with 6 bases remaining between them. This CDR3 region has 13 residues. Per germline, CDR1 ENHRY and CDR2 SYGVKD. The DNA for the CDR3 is TGTGCCATCAGTGAGTCTACAGGCTACGAGCAGTACTTC. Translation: CAISESTGYEQYF.

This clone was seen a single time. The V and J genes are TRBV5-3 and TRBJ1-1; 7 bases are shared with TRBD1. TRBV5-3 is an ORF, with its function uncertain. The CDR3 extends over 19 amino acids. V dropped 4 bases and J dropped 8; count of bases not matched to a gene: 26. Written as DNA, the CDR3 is TGTGCCAGAAGCCCGTTCGGTACAGGGGCGCCCGGGATGTGGGTAGAAGCTTTCTTT. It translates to CARSPFGTGAPGMWVEAFF.

The CDR3 sequence: CASSFLTSIYEQFF. The CDR3 nucleotides are TGTGCCAGCAGTTTCTTGACTAGCATCTATGAGCAGTTCTTC. The V gene is TRBV27, the J gene TRBJ2-1; 7 positions match TRBD2. J lost 8 bases, V lost 3 bases, and 7 bases had no gene match. Germline assignment: CDR1 MNHEY and CDR2 SMNVEV (reference sequence). CDR3 length: 14 amino acids.

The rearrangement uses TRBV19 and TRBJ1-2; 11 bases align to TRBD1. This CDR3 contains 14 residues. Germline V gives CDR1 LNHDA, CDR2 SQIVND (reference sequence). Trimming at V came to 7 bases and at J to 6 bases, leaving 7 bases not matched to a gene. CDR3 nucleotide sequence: TGTGCCAGTACCCGGGACAGGGGGATTAATGGCTACACCTTC. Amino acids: CASTRDRGINGYTF.

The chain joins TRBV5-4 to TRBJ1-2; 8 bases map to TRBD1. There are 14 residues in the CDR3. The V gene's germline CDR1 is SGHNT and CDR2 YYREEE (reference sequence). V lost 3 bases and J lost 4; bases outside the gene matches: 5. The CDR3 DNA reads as TGTGCCAGCAGCTCTGACAGGGGAGGCTATGGCTACACCTTC. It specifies CASSSDRGGYGYTF.

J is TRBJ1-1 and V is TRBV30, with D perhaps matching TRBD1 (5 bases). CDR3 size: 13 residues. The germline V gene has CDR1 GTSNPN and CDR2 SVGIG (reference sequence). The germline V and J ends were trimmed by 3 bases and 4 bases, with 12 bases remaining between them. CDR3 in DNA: TGTGCCTGGAGGTTTTACGGGGCCACTGAAGCTTTCTTT. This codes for CAWRFYGATEAFF.

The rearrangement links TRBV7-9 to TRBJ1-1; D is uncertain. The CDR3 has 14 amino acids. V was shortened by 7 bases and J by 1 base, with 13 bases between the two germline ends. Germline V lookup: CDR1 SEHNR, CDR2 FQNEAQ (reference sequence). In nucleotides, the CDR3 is TGTGCCAGCATTCCCCTTTTAGGGAACACTGAAGCTTTCTTT. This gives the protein CASIPLLGNTEAFF.

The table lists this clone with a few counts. The CDR3 reads CASSQGLSYEQYF. The CDR3 nucleotides are TGTGCCAGCAGCCAAGGGTTGTCCTACGAGCAGTACTTC. The V call is TRBV6-5, the J call TRBJ2-7; no clear D gene. The germline CDR1 and CDR2 sequences are MNHEY and SVGAGI. This CDR3 has 13 amino acids. V was trimmed by 6 bases and J by 1 base, leaving 10 bases between them.

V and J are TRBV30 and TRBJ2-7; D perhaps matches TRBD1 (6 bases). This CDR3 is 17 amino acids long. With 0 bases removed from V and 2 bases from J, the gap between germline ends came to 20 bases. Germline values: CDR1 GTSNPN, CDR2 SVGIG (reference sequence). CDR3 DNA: TGTGCCTGGAGTGTTCGATACAGGGTCCGAAGTACCTACGAGCAGTACTTC. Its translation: CAWSVRYRVRSTYEQYF.

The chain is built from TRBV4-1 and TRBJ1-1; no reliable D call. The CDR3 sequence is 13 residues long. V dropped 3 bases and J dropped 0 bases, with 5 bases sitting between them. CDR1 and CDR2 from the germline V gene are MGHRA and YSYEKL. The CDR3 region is CASSHVVNTEAFF. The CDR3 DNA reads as TGCGCCAGCAGCCATGTAGTGAACACTGAAGCTTTCTTT.

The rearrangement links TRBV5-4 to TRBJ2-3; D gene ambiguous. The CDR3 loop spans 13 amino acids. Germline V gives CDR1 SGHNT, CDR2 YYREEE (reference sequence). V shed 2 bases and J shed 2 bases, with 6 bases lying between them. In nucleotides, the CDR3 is TGTGCCAGCAGCTTCCCTGACACAGATACGCAGTATTTT. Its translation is CASSFPDTDTQYF.

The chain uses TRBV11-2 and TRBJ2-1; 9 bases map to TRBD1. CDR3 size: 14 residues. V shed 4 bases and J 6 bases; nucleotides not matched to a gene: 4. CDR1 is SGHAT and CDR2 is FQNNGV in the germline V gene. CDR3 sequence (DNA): TGTGCCAGCAGCTGGGACAGGGTGGGCAATGAGCAGTTCTTC. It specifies CASSWDRVGNEQFF.

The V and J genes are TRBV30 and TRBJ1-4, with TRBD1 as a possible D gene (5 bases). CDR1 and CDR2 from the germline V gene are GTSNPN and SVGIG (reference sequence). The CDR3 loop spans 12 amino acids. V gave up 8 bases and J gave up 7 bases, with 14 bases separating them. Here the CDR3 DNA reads TGTGCCCTACGGGGGGGTGGTGAAAAACTGTTTTTT. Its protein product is CALRGGGEKLFF. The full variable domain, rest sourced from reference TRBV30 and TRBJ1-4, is SQTIHQWPATLVQPVGSPLSLECTVEGTSNPNLYWYRQAAGRGLQLLFYSVGIGQISSEVPQNLSASRPQDRQFILSSKKLLLSDSGFYLCALRGGGEKLFFGSGTQLSVL.

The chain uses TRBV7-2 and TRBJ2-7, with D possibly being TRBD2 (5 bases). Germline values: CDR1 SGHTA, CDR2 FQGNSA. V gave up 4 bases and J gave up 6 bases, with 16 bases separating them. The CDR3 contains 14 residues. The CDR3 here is CASSSQVGESEQYF. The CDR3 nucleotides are TGTGCCAGCAGCTCTCAAGTGGGAGAATCCGAGCAGTACTTC.

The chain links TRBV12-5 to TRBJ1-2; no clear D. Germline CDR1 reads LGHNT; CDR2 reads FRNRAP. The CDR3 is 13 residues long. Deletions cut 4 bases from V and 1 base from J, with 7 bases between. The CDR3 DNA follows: TGTGCTAGTGGTTATTCAGTTAACTATGGCTACACCTTC. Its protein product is CASGYSVNYGYTF. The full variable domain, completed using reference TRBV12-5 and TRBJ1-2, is DARVTQTPRHKVTEMGQEVTMRCQPILGHNTVFWYRQTMMQGLELLAYFRNRAPLDDSGMPKDRFSAEMPDATLATLKIQPSEPRDSAVYFCASGYSVNYGYTFGSGTRLTVV.